Listed below are T cell receptor beta chains from one sample, sequenced in a study of identical twins. From the 5' RACE reads, TCRdb called clonotypes with MiXCR, one entry per CDR3 protein. The sample consists of a few hundred thousand distinct CDR3 sequences, about 18% of them appearing once. Sequenced: naive T cells sorted from blood. These receptor sequences come from a man aged 50-59 years in good health. The CDR3 runs from the conserved cysteine through the conserved F or W. Fields, in order: V gene, J gene, D gene, clone size, CDR3 DNA, CDR3 protein. D genes are given only for firm matches. For some rows the clone size is stated as once, few or many, or as a class when expanded; others skip it.

TRBV7-3	TRBJ1-5	TRBD1	-	TGTGCCAGCAACGTCGGACAGGGCGGCAATCAGCCCCAGCATTTT	CASNVGQGGNQPQHF
TRBV25-1	TRBJ2-5	-	-	TGTGCCAGCAGTGAATCGTGGGTCGTCCAGGGTGAGACCCAGTCCTTC	CASSESWVVQGETQSF
TRBV20-1	TRBJ2-5	-	-	TGCAGTGCTAGAAATTTTGGGACTCCAAAAGAGAACCAGTACTTC	CSARNFGTPKENQYF
TRBV29-1	TRBJ1-2	-	-	TGCAGCGTTGAAAAGGGGAGCTCCGGCTATGGCTACACCTTC	CSVEKGSSGYGYTF
TRBV4-1	TRBJ1-3	TRBD1	few	TGCGCCAGCAGCCAAGAGGGGACAGGCGGAAACACCATATATTTT	CASSQEGTGGNTIYF
TRBV29-1	TRBJ2-3	TRBD1	few	TGCAGCGTTGATCGACGGACAGGATCTCCAGATACGCAGTATTTT	CSVDRRTGSPDTQYF
TRBV29-1	TRBJ2-7	TRBD2	many	TGCAGCGCCACCCCGGGGGGCGAGCAGTACTTC	CSATPGGEQYF
TRBV24-1	TRBJ1-2	-	-	TGTGCCACCAGTGACACGGGACAAAGCTATGGCTACACCTTC	CATSDTGQSYGYTF
TRBV6-1	TRBJ1-1	-	once	TGTGCCAGCAGCCCCGTGGATCGGAGGACTGAAGCTTTCTTT	CASSPVDRRTEAFF
TRBV10-3	TRBJ2-5	TRBD2	-	TGTGCCATCAGTGGGGAGGGTGGTAAGACCCAGTACTTC	CAISGEGGKTQYF
TRBV20-1	TRBJ2-7	-	-	TGCAGTGCTAGAGATTTTACCAGGGCGGGTGAGCAGTACTTC	CSARDFTRAGEQYF
TRBV14	TRBJ1-5	TRBD1	-	TGTGCCAGCAGCCGAAAGATTAGGCAGGGGGCTGAGAGGTCATATAGCAATCAGCCCCAGCATTTT	CASSRKIRQGAERSYSNQPQHF
TRBV20-1	TRBJ2-2	TRBD2	many	TGCAGTGCTCGGACTAGCGGGAGATGGGACACCGGGGAGCTGTTTTTT	CSARTSGRWDTGELFF
TRBV15	TRBJ1-1	-	many	TGTGCCACCAGCAGGGCGGGCCTAGGCACTGAAGCTTTCTTT	CATSRAGLGTEAFF
TRBV12-3/TRBV12-4	TRBJ2-1	TRBD2	many	TGTGCCAGCAGCTTTACTAGCGGGGGTAACAATGAGCAGTTCTTC	CASSFTSGGNNEQFF
TRBV12-3/TRBV12-4	TRBJ2-4	-	few	TGTGCCAGCAGTTTAGGTGGGAGAAGGAGAGCGGCCAAAAACATTCAGTACTTC	CASSLGGRRRAAKNIQYF
TRBV5-1	TRBJ2-3	TRBD2	-	TGCGCCAGCAGCTTGTTAGGACTAGCGCCGCGCACAGATACGCAGTATTTT	CASSLLGLAPRTDTQYF
TRBV6-5	TRBJ1-5	-	many	TGTGCCAGCAGTTATCGGGGGGGTCAGCCCCAGCATTTT	CASSYRGGQPQHF
TRBV5-1	TRBJ2-7	TRBD1	few	TGCGCCAGCAGCTTGGCGGGGAACAGGGGCGAAACCCGACCTTCCTACGAGCAGTACTTC	CASSLAGNRGETRPSYEQYF
TRBV4-1	TRBJ2-1	-	few	TGCGCCAGCAGCCAAGATGATCCTTACAATGAGCAGTTCTTC	CASSQDDPYNEQFF
TRBV5-1	TRBJ2-7	-	many	TGCGCCAGCAGCTTGGAATCCGGGGGATCCCACGAGCAGTACTTC	CASSLESGGSHEQYF
TRBV12-3/TRBV12-4	TRBJ2-1	TRBD2	few	TGTGCCAGCAGTTTAGCAGGACTAGCGGGAGTTGATGAGCAGTTCTTC	CASSLAGLAGVDEQFF
TRBV7-9	TRBJ2-7	TRBD1	few	TGTGCCAGCAGCTTAGCGGACAGGGGCACCTACGAGCAGTACTTC	CASSLADRGTYEQYF
TRBV7-9	TRBJ2-1	-	few	TGTGCCAGCAGCTTAGAGTCACGGGTGAGCTCCTACAATGAGCAGTTCTTC	CASSLESRVSSYNEQFF
TRBV29-1	TRBJ2-3	TRBD1	few	TGCAGCGTAACAGGGGAGCGTTTAGATACGCAGTATTTT	CSVTGERLDTQYF
TRBV5-5	TRBJ2-3	-	-	TGTGCCAGCAGCTTCTCCCTGTGGAGGGCCACAGATACGCAGTATTTT	CASSFSLWRATDTQYF
TRBV3-1	TRBJ1-4	-	many	TGTGCCAGCAGCCAAGGGATCGCAACTAATGAAAAACTGTTTTTT	CASSQGIATNEKLFF
TRBV4-3	TRBJ1-1	-	many	TGCGCCAGCAGCCAGATCATGGGCCCTCGGGCCACTGAAGCTTTCTTT	CASSQIMGPRATEAFF
TRBV15	TRBJ2-5	TRBD2	-	TGTGCCACCAGCATGGAAAGGAGCGGGAGGGCCTCGGAGACCCAGTACTTC	CATSMERSGRASETQYF
TRBV9	TRBJ1-3	-	-	TGTGCCAGCAGCGTTCAAGCTGGAAACACCATATATTTT	CASSVQAGNTIYF
TRBV11-2	TRBJ2-3	-	-	TGTGCCAGCAGCTTAGCCGGGTACGGGGCAGGAGATACGCAGTATTTT	CASSLAGYGAGDTQYF
TRBV12-3/TRBV12-4	TRBJ1-2	-	many	TGTGCCAGCAGTTCACAGGGAAACGTCTATGGCTACACCTTC	CASSSQGNVYGYTF
TRBV12-3/TRBV12-4	TRBJ2-7	-	few	TGTGCCAGCAGTTTTATGGGATACGAGCAGTACTTC	CASSFMGYEQYF
TRBV11-2	TRBJ1-3	-	-	TGTGCCAGCAGCTTAGTAGGGCCTGGAAACACCATATATTTT	CASSLVGPGNTIYF
TRBV20-1	TRBJ2-1	TRBD2	few	TGCAGTGCTAGTACTAGCGGCAATGAGCAGTTCTTC	CSASTSGNEQFF
TRBV4-2	TRBJ2-5	-	many	TGTGCCAGCAGCCAAGGTTGGTTGGTACAAGAGACCCAGTACTTC	CASSQGWLVQETQYF
TRBV12-3/TRBV12-4	TRBJ1-5	-	few	TGTGCCAGCAGTTTAGCGCTCGTCAGGGGAAGTCAGCCCCAGCATTTT	CASSLALVRGSQPQHF
TRBV15	TRBJ2-3	-	many	TGTGCCACCAGCAGACGCCAGGGCTGGGACACAGATACGCAGTATTTT	CATSRRQGWDTDTQYF
TRBV4-3	TRBJ2-3	TRBD1	few	TGCGCCAGCAGCCAAGATAGGGACAGGGATGGTTCAGATACGCAGTATTTT	CASSQDRDRDGSDTQYF
TRBV20-1	TRBJ2-3	TRBD2	few	TGCAGTGCTAGAGATACGGGCTTGGGAGCGGGGCTCACAGATACGCAGTATTTT	CSARDTGLGAGLTDTQYF
TRBV6-2/TRBV6-3	TRBJ2-7	TRBD1	-	TGTGCCAGCAGGCCACAGGGGGTGACCTACGAGCAGTACTTC	CASRPQGVTYEQYF
TRBV19	TRBJ1-5	-	few	TGTGCCAGTAGTATTCGCAATCGAGGGGCCGGTCAGCCCCAGCATTTT	CASSIRNRGAGQPQHF
TRBV10-3	TRBJ1-2	-	few	TGTGCCATCAGTGCGGGCCAGGATAAATATGGCTACACCTTC	CAISAGQDKYGYTF
TRBV10-3	TRBJ2-1	TRBD2	many	TGTGCCATCAGTGAGTCGGGACTAGCGGGGGGGCTCGAGCAGTTCTTC	CAISESGLAGGLEQFF
TRBV12-3/TRBV12-4	TRBJ1-6	-	few	TGTGCCAGCAGTTTTCGGCAGGGGATGGGATCACCCCTCCACTTT	CASSFRQGMGSPLHF
TRBV7-3	TRBJ2-7	TRBD1	-	TGTGCCAGCAGCCCGGACAGGAACTACGAGCAGTACTTC	CASSPDRNYEQYF
TRBV29-1	TRBJ2-3	-	-	TGCAGCGTGAGTCAGGCATCAGATACGCAGTATTTT	CSVSQASDTQYF
TRBV27	TRBJ1-4	-	few	TGTGCCAGCAGTTTTAGAAGGGGGGGTATAAGCCGTAATGAAAAACTGTTTTTT	CASSFRRGGISRNEKLFF
TRBV15	TRBJ2-1	TRBD2	-	TGTGCCACCAGCACCTTAGCGGGAACCCGGGGGAATGAGCAGTTCTTC	CATSTLAGTRGNEQFF
TRBV6-5	TRBJ2-3	-	-	TGTGCCAGCAGTTACTCGAGGAACACAGATACGCAGTATTTT	CASSYSRNTDTQYF
TRBV6-1	TRBJ1-5	TRBD1	-	TGTGCCAGCAGTCCGACAGGGGCAGGGCAGCCCCAGCATTTT	CASSPTGAGQPQHF
TRBV4-2	TRBJ1-3	-	few	TGTGCCAGCAGCCGCACGCCGTACAGGGACAAAAGCTCTGGAAACACCATATATTTT	CASSRTPYRDKSSGNTIYF